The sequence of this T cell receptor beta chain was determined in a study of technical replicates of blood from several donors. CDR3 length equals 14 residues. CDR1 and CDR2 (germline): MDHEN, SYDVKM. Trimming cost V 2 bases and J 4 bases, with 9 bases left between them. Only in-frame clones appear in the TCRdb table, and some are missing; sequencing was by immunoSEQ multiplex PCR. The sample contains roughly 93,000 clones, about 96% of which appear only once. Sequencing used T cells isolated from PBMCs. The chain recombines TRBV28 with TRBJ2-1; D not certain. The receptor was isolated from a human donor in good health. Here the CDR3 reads CASSLAPRYNEQFF. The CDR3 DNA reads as TGTGCCAGCAGTTTAGCCCCCAGATACAATGAGCAGTTCTTC.